The clone carrying this TCR beta chain was seen a few times. The sample contains more than one DNA sequence encoding this CDR3. Per germline, CDR1 SGHRS and CDR2 YFSETQ. The CDR3 contains 16 residues. The V segment lost 3 bases and the J segment 1 base; nucleotides outside the gene matches: 5. The data are from a study of blood T cell repertoires in COVID-19. About the study: The United States, Italy and Spain were the sources of the acute and convalescent COVID-19 samples. Sample material is recorded as cDNA or gDNA derived from T cells, B-cell-depleted T cells, or PBMCs.

Profiling relied on immunoSEQ multiplex PCR, and the TCRdb table lists in-frame clones only, not all of them. The sample contains hundreds of thousands of clones, 80% to 90% of which appear only once. Sequenced material: peripheral blood. This sequence was found in a woman in her 70s with COVID-19, enrolled during active disease. V and J are TRBV5-1 and TRBJ1-4; 8 nucleotides line up with TRBD1. The CDR3 region is CASSSGQGLTNEKLFF. The CDR3 DNA sequence: TGCGCCAGCAGCTCTGGACAGGGATTAACTAATGAAAAACTGTTTTTT.